This T cell receptor (beta chain) was recorded in a study of blood T cell repertoires in COVID-19. The overall study: Samples of COVID-19 (acute and convalescent) were obtained from the United States, Italy and Spain.

Authors' analysis steps: From reference gene primer amplification, estimates of nucleated cell counts were derived. Some clones are missing from TCRdb's copy, which holds only in-frame ones; the method was immunoSEQ multiplex PCR. The D gene and trimming were derived from the DNA, and the V and J assignments and clone size from that table. This table holds about 150,000 clones, more than 60% found once. CDR1 and CDR2 (germline): LNHNV, YYDKDF (reference sequence). Trimming took 0 bases from V and 5 from J, leaving 14 bases between them. The CDR3 length is 16 residues. The chain is built from TRBV15 and TRBJ1-5; D gene ambiguous. Sequencing was done on a sample of peripheral blood. This sequence was found in a man aged 50 to 59 with acute or convalescent COVID-19. CDR3 residues: CATSRDRGSEHQPQHF. The CDR3 region has the DNA TGTGCCACCAGCAGAGATCGCGGGTCTGAGCATCAGCCCCAGCATTTT.